This is a list of T cell receptor beta chains from one sample in a study of identical twins. MiXCR, applied by TCRdb to the 5' RACE reads, yields one record per CDR3 protein. The profile shows 650,000 to 800,000 distinct CDR3 sequences, 8.6% of them singletons. The same data also contributed to another study, on yellow fever vaccine responses in identical twins.

Sequencing was carried out using PBMCs. Every receptor here comes from a woman aged 18-29 years in good health. The CDR3 runs from the conserved cysteine through the conserved F or W. The order of the fields is CDR3 protein, CDR3 DNA, V gene, J gene, D gene, clone size. D genes are given only for firm matches. Part of the rows lack a size; the others show once, few, many or a class for expanded clones.

cdr3_aa: CAWTQIEAFF; cdr3_nt: TGTGCCTGGACCCAGATTGAAGCTTTCTTT; v_call: TRBV30; j_call: TRBJ1-1; d_call: NA; clone_size: many
cdr3_aa: CGIAISTDTQYF; cdr3_nt: TGCGGTATAGCGATAAGCACAGATACGCAGTATTTT; v_call: TRBV20-1; j_call: TRBJ2-3; d_call: NA; clone_size: NA
cdr3_aa: CASRETGGLYEQYF; cdr3_nt: TGTGCCAGCAGGGAGACAGGGGGCCTGTACGAGCAGTACTTC; v_call: TRBV25-1; j_call: TRBJ2-7; d_call: TRBD1; clone_size: NA
cdr3_aa: CASSPRDGSSGANVLTF; cdr3_nt: TGTGCCAGCAGCCCCCGGGACGGAAGCTCTGGGGCCAACGTCCTGACTTTC; v_call: TRBV9; j_call: TRBJ2-6; d_call: NA; clone_size: few
cdr3_aa: CASQGVWRGEQYF; cdr3_nt: TGTGCCAGCCAAGGAGTCTGGAGAGGCGAGCAGTACTTC; v_call: TRBV3-1; j_call: TRBJ2-7; d_call: NA; clone_size: few
cdr3_aa: CASSQDRAAGVYNEQFF; cdr3_nt: TGCGCCAGCAGCCAAGATCGGGCTGCGGGAGTCTACAATGAGCAGTTCTTC; v_call: TRBV4-3; j_call: TRBJ2-1; d_call: TRBD2; clone_size: NA
cdr3_aa: CASSQDLPSSEQYF; cdr3_nt: TGCGCCAGCAGCCAAGATCTCCCTAGCAGCGAGCAGTACTTC; v_call: TRBV4-1; j_call: TRBJ2-7; d_call: NA; clone_size: few
cdr3_aa: CSARDWDQSYEQYF; cdr3_nt: TGCAGTGCTAGAGATTGGGATCAGTCCTACGAGCAGTACTTC; v_call: TRBV20-1; j_call: TRBJ2-7; d_call: NA; clone_size: few
cdr3_aa: CAIGTTGQGIGANVLTF; cdr3_nt: TGTGCCATCGGGACGACGGGGCAGGGGATTGGGGCCAACGTCCTGACTTTC; v_call: TRBV10-3; j_call: TRBJ2-6; d_call: NA; clone_size: NA
cdr3_aa: CATSDPSWTNPDTQYF; cdr3_nt: TGTGCCACCAGTGACCCCTCATGGACGAATCCAGATACGCAGTATTTT; v_call: TRBV24-1; j_call: TRBJ2-3; d_call: NA; clone_size: few
cdr3_aa: CASSLEASRDEQFF; cdr3_nt: TGTGCCAGCAGCTTAGAGGCTAGTAGGGATGAGCAGTTCTTC; v_call: TRBV7-2; j_call: TRBJ2-1; d_call: NA; clone_size: few
cdr3_aa: CASSHRFSGRSYNEQFF; cdr3_nt: TGTGCCAGCAGCCATAGATTTAGCGGAAGATCCTACAATGAGCAGTTCTTC; v_call: TRBV11-2; j_call: TRBJ2-1; d_call: NA; clone_size: many
cdr3_aa: CASSSHSGGGSEQYF; cdr3_nt: TGCGCCAGCAGCTCTCACAGCGGGGGTGGATCCGAGCAGTACTTC; v_call: TRBV5-1; j_call: TRBJ2-7; d_call: TRBD2; clone_size: NA
cdr3_aa: CASSLALGSTGELFF; cdr3_nt: TGCGCCAGCAGCTTGGCCCTCGGGAGCACCGGGGAGCTGTTTTTT; v_call: TRBV5-1; j_call: TRBJ2-2; d_call: NA; clone_size: NA
cdr3_aa: CATSLLGGAGELFF; cdr3_nt: TGTGCCACCAGTCTTTTGGGAGGGGCCGGGGAGCTGTTTTTT; v_call: TRBV24-1; j_call: TRBJ2-2; d_call: TRBD2; clone_size: NA
cdr3_aa: CASSSGGSYNSPLHF; cdr3_nt: TGTGCCAGCAGCTCTGGGGGGTCCTATAATTCACCCCTCCACTTT; v_call: TRBV7-8; j_call: TRBJ1-6; d_call: NA; clone_size: NA
cdr3_aa: CASSLAQGMRNSPLHF; cdr3_nt: TGTGCCAGCAGTTTGGCCCAGGGGATGCGGAATTCACCCCTCCACTTT; v_call: TRBV12-3/TRBV12-4; j_call: TRBJ1-6; d_call: NA; clone_size: NA
cdr3_aa: CASSTTSGHRDEQFF; cdr3_nt: TGCGCCAGCAGCACGACTAGCGGGCATAGGGATGAGCAGTTCTTC; v_call: TRBV5-1; j_call: TRBJ2-1; d_call: TRBD2; clone_size: NA
cdr3_aa: CASSRQVLSYEQYF; cdr3_nt: TGTGCCAGCAGCCGACAGGTTTTATCCTACGAGCAGTACTTC; v_call: TRBV11-2; j_call: TRBJ2-7; d_call: NA; clone_size: few
cdr3_aa: CSAIRGEQFF; cdr3_nt: TGCAGTGCTATCCGGGGAGAGCAGTTCTTC; v_call: TRBV20-1; j_call: TRBJ2-1; d_call: NA; clone_size: NA
cdr3_aa: CAISGGNSNQPQHF; cdr3_nt: TGTGCCATCTCCGGCGGAAATAGCAATCAGCCCCAGCATTTT; v_call: TRBV10-3; j_call: TRBJ1-5; d_call: NA; clone_size: NA
cdr3_aa: CASSLEYSNEQFF; cdr3_nt: TGCGCCAGCAGCTTGGAGTACAGCAATGAGCAGTTCTTC; v_call: TRBV5-1; j_call: TRBJ2-1; d_call: NA; clone_size: many
cdr3_aa: CASSFAGRNEAFF; cdr3_nt: TGTGCCAGCAGTTTTGCCGGTCGAAATGAAGCTTTCTTT; v_call: TRBV12-3/TRBV12-4; j_call: TRBJ1-1; d_call: NA; clone_size: few
cdr3_aa: CASSLDSETNTEAFF; cdr3_nt: TGTGCCAGCAGCTTAGACAGTGAAACGAACACTGAAGCTTTCTTT; v_call: TRBV11-3; j_call: TRBJ1-1; d_call: NA; clone_size: many
cdr3_aa: CASRDGRQGRETQYF; cdr3_nt: TGTGCCAGCAGGGATGGACGGCAGGGTCGGGAGACCCAGTACTTC; v_call: TRBV12-3/TRBV12-4; j_call: TRBJ2-5; d_call: NA; clone_size: NA
cdr3_aa: CASSLLGIQNTGELFF; cdr3_nt: TGTGCCAGCAGTTTATTGGGGATCCAGAACACCGGGGAGCTGTTTTTT; v_call: TRBV27; j_call: TRBJ2-2; d_call: NA; clone_size: many
cdr3_aa: CAISERQEQSQYF; cdr3_nt: TGTGCCATCAGTGAGAGGCAGGAGCAATCTCAGTACTTC; v_call: TRBV10-3; j_call: TRBJ2-7; d_call: NA; clone_size: NA
cdr3_aa: CASRLGLAGAGTQYF; cdr3_nt: TGTGCCAGCAGACTAGGACTAGCGGGAGCGGGGACCCAGTACTTC; v_call: TRBV6-1; j_call: TRBJ2-5; d_call: TRBD2; clone_size: NA
cdr3_aa: CASSLGQGAGYTF; cdr3_nt: TGTGCCAGCAGCCTCGGACAGGGGGCTGGCTACACCTTC; v_call: TRBV5-8; j_call: TRBJ1-2; d_call: TRBD1; clone_size: few
cdr3_aa: CASSYNRDRGDYGYTF; cdr3_nt: TGTGCCAGCAGTTACAACCGGGACAGGGGTGATTATGGCTACACCTTC; v_call: TRBV6-2/TRBV6-3; j_call: TRBJ1-2; d_call: TRBD1; clone_size: few
cdr3_aa: CASSPLGRQYF; cdr3_nt: TGTGCCAGCAGTCCCCTAGGGAGGCAGTATTTT; v_call: TRBV6-6; j_call: TRBJ2-3; d_call: NA; clone_size: NA
cdr3_aa: CASSWGVNQPQHF; cdr3_nt: TGTGCCAGCAGTTGGGGGGTAAATCAGCCCCAGCATTTT; v_call: TRBV6-5; j_call: TRBJ1-5; d_call: NA; clone_size: NA
cdr3_aa: CATSTYSGYEQYF; cdr3_nt: TGTGCCACCAGCACCTACAGCGGGTACGAGCAGTACTTC; v_call: TRBV15; j_call: TRBJ2-7; d_call: NA; clone_size: few
cdr3_aa: CASSLAGVSTGELFF; cdr3_nt: TGTGCCAGCAGCTTGGCAGGGGTCAGCACCGGGGAGCTGTTTTTT; v_call: TRBV5-8; j_call: TRBJ2-2; d_call: NA; clone_size: few
cdr3_aa: CASSARQGPNEQFF; cdr3_nt: TGTGCCAGCAGCGCTCGGCAGGGGCCCAATGAGCAGTTCTTC; v_call: TRBV27; j_call: TRBJ2-1; d_call: NA; clone_size: few